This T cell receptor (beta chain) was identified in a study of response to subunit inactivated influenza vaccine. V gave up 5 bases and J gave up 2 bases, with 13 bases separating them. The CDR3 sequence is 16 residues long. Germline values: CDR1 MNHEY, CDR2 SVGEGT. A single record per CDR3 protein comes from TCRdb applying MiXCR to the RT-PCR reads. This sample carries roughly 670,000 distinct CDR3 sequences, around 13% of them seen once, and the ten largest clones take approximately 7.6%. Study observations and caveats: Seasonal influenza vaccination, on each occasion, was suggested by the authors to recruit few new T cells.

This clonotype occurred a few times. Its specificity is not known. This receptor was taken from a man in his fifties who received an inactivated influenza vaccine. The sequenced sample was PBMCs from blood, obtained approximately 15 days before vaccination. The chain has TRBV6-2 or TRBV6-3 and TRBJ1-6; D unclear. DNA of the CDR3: TGTGCCAGCAGTCTCTTCGGGTCCACCTATAATTCACCCCTCCACTTT. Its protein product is CASSLFGSTYNSPLHF.